These 24 T cell receptor beta chains came from one sample sequenced in a study of a mutant IDH1 vaccine in newly diagnosed glioma. Described time point: week 35, safety follow-up. The vaccine gave 300 ug of a 20-mer mutant IDH1 peptide subcutaneously per dose. Here immunoSEQ multiplex PCR was the method, and the copy in TCRdb shows in-frame clones only, minus some. Among 20,000 to 30,000 clones, 75% to 90% were seen once, and the ten largest hold roughly 30%. These receptors' targets are unknown. This specimen was PBMCs, taken from a glioma patient whose treatment included an IDH1 peptide vaccine. The receptor source for this set is a man aged 30 to 39 with glioma.

The CDR3 region is CASKAGTNTGELFF. CDR3 nucleotides: TGTGCCAGCAAGGCGGGAACGAACACCGGGGAGCTGTTTTTT. V gene TRBV2 combines with J gene TRBJ2-2; tentatively, D is TRBD2 (6 bases). V lost 7 bases and J 0 bases, leaving 9 bases between the germline ends. CDR3 size: 14 residues. Germline V CDR1 and CDR2: SNHLY, FYNNEI.

This clone has only a few counts. The chain uses TRBV30 and TRBJ1-1; the D gene is possibly TRBD1 (5 bases). There are 13 residues in the CDR3. V lost 7 bases and J 2 bases, leaving 14 bases between the germline ends. Germline assignment: CDR1 GTSNPN and CDR2 SVGIG (reference sequence). CDR3 in DNA: TGTGCCTCTCCCCTGGGGGTTAACACTGAAGCTTTCTTT. As protein: CASPLGVNTEAFF.

The chain carries TRBV2 and TRBJ2-7; 8 bases map to TRBD1. The CDR3 length is 15 residues. Per germline, CDR1 SNHLY and CDR2 FYNNEI. Unmatched junction bases numbered 6, after V lost 0 bases and J lost 5 bases. CDR3 nucleotides: TGTGCCAGCAGTGAAGCGGGGCAGGGGGCAAACGAGCAGTACTTC. It yields the protein CASSEAGQGANEQYF.

The genes are TRBV30 and TRBJ2-5, with D possibly matching TRBD2 (5 bases). The CDR3 runs 14 residues. Germline V CDR1 and CDR2: GTSNPN, SVGIG (reference sequence). Trimming stripped 1 base from V and 4 bases from J, with 13 bases between. The CDR3 protein is CAWSATSGRETQYF. The CDR3 DNA is TGTGCCTGGAGTGCGACGAGCGGCAGAGAGACCCAGTACTTC.

This sequence joins TRBV14 and TRBJ1-6; D unclear. Looked up from germline, CDR1 is SGHDN and CDR2 is FVKESK. Trimming removed 0 bases from V and 10 bases from J, with 7 bases in between. This CDR3 region has 13 residues. Written as DNA, the CDR3 is TGTGCCAGCAGCCAAGAGCCGCGGTCACCCCTCCACTTT. Protein product: CASSQEPRSPLHF.

The chain couples TRBV5-6 to TRBJ2-5; maybe TRBD2 (6 bases). Germline CDR1 reads SGHDT; CDR2 reads YYEEEE. The CDR3 totals 16 residues. Trimming shortened V by 4 bases and J by 3 bases, and 19 bases separated the two germline ends. CDR3 loop: CASSVPAGTEKETQYF. In nucleotides, the CDR3 is TGTGCCAGCAGCGTACCGGCCGGGACTGAAAAAGAGACCCAGTACTTC. Variable domain in full (rest from reference TRBV5-6 and TRBJ2-5): DAGVTQSPTHLIKTRGQQVTLRCSPKSGHDTVSWYQQALGQGPQFIFQYYEEEERQRGNFPDRFSGHQFPNYSSELNVNALLLGDSALYLCASSVPAGTEKETQYFGPGTRLLVL.

The J gene is TRBJ1-1, the V gene TRBV2, with D unresolved. Per germline, CDR1 SNHLY and CDR2 FYNNEI. Trimming removed 7 bases at V and 0 bases at J, with 12 bases between. The CDR3 totals 14 residues. CDR3 coding DNA: TGTGCCAGCATTAGACCAACTTTGAACACTGAAGCTTTCTTT. Translated: CASIRPTLNTEAFF. Looking up the rest from reference TRBV2 and TRBJ1-1 gives the full variable domain: EPEVTQTPSHQVTQMGQEVILRCVPISNHLYFYWYRQILGQKVEFLVSFYNNEISEKSEIFDDQFSVERPDGSNFTLKIRSTKLEDSAMYFCASIRPTLNTEAFFGQGTRLTVV.

This chain connects TRBV4-1 to TRBJ2-7; D perhaps matches TRBD1 (5 bases). The CDR3 contains 15 residues. With 4 bases removed from V and 0 bases from J, the gap between germline ends came to 13 bases. Germline CDR1 MGHRA, CDR2 YSYEKL. The CDR3 region has the DNA TGCGCCAGCAGCCTCTTCGGACACTTCTCCTACGAGCAGTACTTC. This translates into CASSLFGHFSYEQYF.

The rearrangement links TRBV2 to TRBJ1-5; D unclear. V was shortened by 6 bases and J by 6 bases, with 15 bases between the two germline ends. Germline V gene data show CDR1 as SNHLY and CDR2 as FYNNEI. CDR3 length: 14 residues. The CDR3, as DNA: TGTGCCAGCAGGACGGACTCTTCTGTTCAGCCCCAGCATTTT. This codes for CASRTDSSVQPQHF.

The rearrangement joins TRBV30 to TRBJ1-2; TRBD1 agrees at 8 bases. Per germline, CDR1 GTSNPN and CDR2 SVGIG (reference sequence). CDR3 size: 14 residues. V was clipped by 2 bases and J by 0 bases; unmatched bases: 2. This CDR3 is CAWSQTGANYGYTF. The CDR3 DNA reads as TGTGCCTGGAGTCAGACAGGGGCTAACTATGGCTACACCTTC.

The chain is built from TRBV11-2 and TRBJ1-6, with TRBD1 as a possible D gene (5 bases). The CDR3 has 18 residues. Per the germline V gene, CDR1 is SGHAT and CDR2 is FQNNGV. V was clipped by 2 bases and J by 5 bases, with 19 bases between them. The CDR3: CASSLIGLGQGHNSPLHF. The CDR3 DNA is TGTGCCAGCAGCTTAATTGGGTTAGGGCAGGGACATAATTCACCCCTCCACTTT.

The V call is TRBV5-1, the J call TRBJ2-2; TRBD2 aligns across 8 bases. Germline V gene data show CDR1 as SGHRS and CDR2 as YFSETQ. Trimming cost V 3 bases and J 7 bases; bases outside gene matches: 5. The CDR3 totals 14 residues. CDR3 loop: CASSSSGSHGELFF. The CDR3 DNA reads TGCGCCAGCAGCTCGAGCGGGAGCCACGGGGAGCTGTTTTTT.

V usage is TRBV19 and J usage is TRBJ1-5, with 7 bases that match TRBD1. CDR1 and CDR2 (germline): LNHDA, SQIVND (reference sequence). CDR3 length equals 14 residues. Losses at the gene ends were 6 bases for V and 2 bases for J; bases not matched to a gene: 4. CDR3 in amino acids: CASRGQEGNQPQHF. The CDR3 nucleotides are TGTGCCAGTAGAGGACAGGAGGGCAATCAGCCCCAGCATTTT. Variable domain in full (rest from reference TRBV19 and TRBJ1-5): DGGITQSPKYLFRKEGQNVTLSCEQNLNHDAMYWYRQDPGQGLRLIYYSQIVNDFQKGDIAEGYSVSREKKESFPLTVTSAQKNPTAFYLCASRGQEGNQPQHFGDGTRLSIL.

The J gene is TRBJ2-1, the V gene TRBV10-3, with D perhaps matching TRBD1 (6 bases). V was trimmed by 4 bases and J by 5 bases, leaving 18 bases between them. Germline lookup yields CDR1 ENHRY and CDR2 SYGVKD. The CDR3 contains 16 residues. CDR3 nucleotide sequence: TGTGCCATCAGTGCTGGACAGACCGATCCCGACAATGAGCAGTTCTTC. It specifies CAISAGQTDPDNEQFF.

J is TRBJ2-5 and V is TRBV9; D may correspond to TRBD1 or TRBD2 (5 bases each). The V end was cut by 0 bases, the J end by 0 bases, with 9 bases between. Germline CDR1 SGDLS, CDR2 YYNGEE. The length of the CDR3 is 15 residues. As DNA, the CDR3 is TGTGCCAGCAGCGTAGATTGGGGGTACCAAGAGACCCAGTACTTC. The encoded protein is CASSVDWGYQETQYF.

V is TRBV29-1 and J is TRBJ1-2, with 11 bases matching TRBD1. Germline V gene lookup returns CDR1 SQVTM and CDR2 ANQGSEA. The CDR3 is 14 amino acids. The V segment lost 4 bases and the J segment 6 bases; nucleotides outside the gene matches: 7. CDR3 in DNA: TGCAGCGTTGGGTATGGACAGGGGGCGAATGGCTACACCTTC. Its translation is CSVGYGQGANGYTF.

The chain combines TRBV5-1 with TRBJ2-4, with D tentatively TRBD2 (5 bases). Trimming took 0 bases from V and 9 from J, leaving 13 bases between them. Germline-derived CDR1 and CDR2 are SGHRS and YFSETQ. This CDR3 is 14 amino acids long. The CDR3 DNA reads as TGCGCCAGCAGCTTGGAATCGGGGAGAGGCATTCAGTACTTC. The encoded protein is CASSLESGRGIQYF.

The V and J genes are TRBV9 and TRBJ1-2; D not certain. The germline gives CDR1 SGDLS, CDR2 YYNGEE. V lost 0 bases to trimming and J lost 8 bases, with 14 bases between them. The CDR3 is 14 residues long. Here the CDR3 DNA reads TGTGCCAGCAGCGTAGGGACGGAGTCTGAGGGCTACACCTTC. Amino acid sequence: CASSVGTESEGYTF.

The rearrangement links TRBV25-1 to TRBJ2-5; D tentatively reads TRBD1 or TRBD2 (6 bases each). CDR1 MGHDK and CDR2 SYGVNS come from the germline V gene. The V end was cut by 6 bases, the J end by 3 bases, with 17 bases between. This CDR3 spans 15 amino acids. CDR3 in amino acids: CASRGTGAGEETQYF. The CDR3, as DNA: TGTGCCAGCAGGGGGACGGGGGCGGGCGAAGAGACCCAGTACTTC.

CDR3 nucleotide sequence: TGTGCCAGCAGTGTGGACAGGGGGCGCTACAATGAGCAGTTCTTC. Its protein is CASSVDRGRYNEQFF. The rearrangement joins TRBV6-1 to TRBJ2-1; the match to TRBD1 covers 11 bases. V shed 4 bases and J 3 bases; nucleotides not matched to a gene: 2. The CDR3 is 15 residues long. Germline CDR1 is MNHNS and CDR2 is SASEGT.

V and J are TRBV2 and TRBJ1-1; TRBD1 matches 7 bases. The trim removed 6 bases at V and 2 bases at J, leaving 6 bases unmatched. CDR1 SNHLY and CDR2 FYNNEI come from the germline V gene. This CDR3 contains 14 residues. The CDR3 DNA follows: TGTGCCAGCAGCGTAGGACAGGAAAACACTGAAGCTTTCTTT. Protein: CASSVGQENTEAFF.

The chain recombines TRBV2 with TRBJ2-7; no firm D call. The germline gives CDR1 SNHLY, CDR2 FYNNEI. Trimming cost V 1 base and J 2 bases, with 12 bases left between them. The CDR3 totals 15 residues. CDR3 in amino acids: CASSEGPRQPYEQYF. CDR3 bases: TGTGCCAGCAGTGAAGGCCCGAGACAACCCTACGAGCAGTACTTC. Variable domain in full (rest from reference TRBV2 and TRBJ2-7): EPEVTQTPSHQVTQMGQEVILRCVPISNHLYFYWYRQILGQKVEFLVSFYNNEISEKSEIFDDQFSVERPDGSNFTLKIRSTKLEDSAMYFCASSEGPRQPYEQYFGPGTRLTVT.

The genes are TRBV6-1 and TRBJ1-2; D is uncertain. The CDR3 is 13 residues long. Germline CDR1 reads MNHNS; CDR2 reads SASEGT. V lost 2 bases and J lost 3, with 7 bases in between. The CDR3 coding sequence is TGTGCCAGCAGTGAACGTGGGGACTATGGCTACACCTTC. Protein sequence: CASSERGDYGYTF.

The table lists this clone with a count of one. The rearrangement uses TRBV7-9 and TRBJ2-7; 7 positions agree with TRBD2. The germline V gene encodes CDR1 SEHNR and CDR2 FQNEAQ (reference sequence). This CDR3 region has 15 residues. V lost 4 bases to trimming and J lost 2 bases; unmatched junction nucleotides: 8. The CDR3 region has the DNA TGTGCCAGCAGCTCAGGTGGCGGGAGACCCTACGAGCAGTACTTC. Encoded protein: CASSSGGGRPYEQYF. Using reference TRBV7-9 and TRBJ2-7 for the parts outside the CDR3, the full variable domain is DTGVSQNPRHKITKRGQNVTFRCDPISEHNRLYWYRQTLGQGPEFLTYFQNEAQLEKSRLLSDRFSAERPKGSFSTLEIQRTEQGDSAMYLCASSSGGGRPYEQYFGPGTRLTVT.